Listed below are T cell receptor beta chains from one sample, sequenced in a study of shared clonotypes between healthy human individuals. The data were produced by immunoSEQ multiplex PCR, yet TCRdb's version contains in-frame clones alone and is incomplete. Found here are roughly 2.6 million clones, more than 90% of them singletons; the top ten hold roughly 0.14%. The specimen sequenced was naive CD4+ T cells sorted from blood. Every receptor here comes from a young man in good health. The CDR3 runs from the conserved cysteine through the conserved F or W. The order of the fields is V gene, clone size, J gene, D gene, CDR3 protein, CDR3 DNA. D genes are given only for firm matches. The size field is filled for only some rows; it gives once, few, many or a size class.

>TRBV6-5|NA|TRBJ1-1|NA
CASSRPSVGGTEAFF
TGTGCCAGCAGCCGCCCGAGTGTTGGGGGCACTGAAGCTTTCTTT
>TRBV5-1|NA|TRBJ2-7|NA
CASRTDSYEQYF
TGCGCCAGCAGGACGGATTCCTACGAGCAGTACTTC
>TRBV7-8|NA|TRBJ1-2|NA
CASSLNRVNYGYTF
TGTGCCAGCAGCTTAAACAGGGTTAACTATGGCTACACCTTC
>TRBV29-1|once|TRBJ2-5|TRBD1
CSVTEGTGEETQYF
TGCAGCGTCACCGAGGGGACAGGGGAAGAGACCCAGTACTTC
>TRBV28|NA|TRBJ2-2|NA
CASATGSTGELFF
TGTGCCAGCGCTACAGGGTCCACCGGGGAGCTGTTTTTT
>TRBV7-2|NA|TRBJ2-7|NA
CASSPDGAGFYEQYF
TGTGCCAGCAGCCCCGACGGGGCCGGTTTCTACGAGCAGTACTTC
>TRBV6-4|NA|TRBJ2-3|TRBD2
CASSRTSGSWADTQYF
TGTGCCAGCTCACGGACTAGCGGGAGTTGGGCAGATACGCAGTATTTT
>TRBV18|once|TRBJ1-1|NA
CASSLSGGGSTEAFF
TGTGCCAGCTCACTAAGTGGGGGGGGGAGCACTGAAGCTTTCTTT
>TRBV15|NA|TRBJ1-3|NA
CATNMGLTSGNTIYF
TGTGCCACCAACATGGGGCTGACTTCTGGAAACACCATATATTTT
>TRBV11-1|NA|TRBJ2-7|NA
CASTEGVLPYEQYF
TGTGCCAGCACCGAGGGGGTCTTACCCTACGAGCAGTACTTC
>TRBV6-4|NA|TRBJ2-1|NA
CASSSQSGNEQFF
TGTGCCAGCAGCTCCCAATCGGGGAATGAGCAGTTCTTC
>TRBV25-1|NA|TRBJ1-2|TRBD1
CASSGLAGTAFHYGYTF
TGTGCCAGCAGTGGGCTTGCCGGGACAGCTTTTCACTATGGCTACACCTTC
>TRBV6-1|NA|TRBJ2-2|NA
CASSAKGSAGELFF
TGTGCCAGCAGTGCGAAGGGTTCGGCCGGGGAGCTGTTTTTT
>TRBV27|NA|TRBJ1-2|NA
CASRPDGIYGYTF
TGTGCCAGCAGGCCGGACGGAATCTATGGCTACACCTTC
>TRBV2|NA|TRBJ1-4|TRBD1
CASSLTSGTGGGKLFF
TGTGCCAGCAGCCTTACCTCCGGGACAGGGGGTGGAAAACTGTTTTTT
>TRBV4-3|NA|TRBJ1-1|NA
CASSQEEDTEAFF
TGCGCCAGCAGCCAAGAAGAGGACACTGAAGCTTTCTTT
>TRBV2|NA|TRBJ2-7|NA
CASSVGPTPYEQYF
TGTGCCAGCAGTGTGGGGCCTACGCCGTACGAGCAGTACTTC
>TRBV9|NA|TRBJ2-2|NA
CASSVGSQGSGELFF
TGTGCCAGCAGCGTAGGCTCTCAAGGGTCCGGGGAGCTGTTTTTT
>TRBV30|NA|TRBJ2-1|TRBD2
CAWSHGGATYNEQFF
TGTGCCTGGAGTCACGGGGGGGCGACCTACAATGAGCAGTTCTTC
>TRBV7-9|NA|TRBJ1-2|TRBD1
CASSLGQGESNYGYTF
TGTGCCAGCAGCTTAGGACAGGGAGAAAGTAACTATGGCTACACCTTC
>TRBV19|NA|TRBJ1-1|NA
CASSSPGEAGGTEAFF
TGTGCCAGTAGTTCCCCGGGGGAAGCCGGGGGCACTGAAGCTTTCTTT
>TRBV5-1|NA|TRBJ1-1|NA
CASRAGVTEAFF
TGCGCCAGCAGGGCCGGGGTGACTGAAGCTTTCTTT
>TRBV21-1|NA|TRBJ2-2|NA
CASSKEGFVLLTDRQTGELFF
TGTGCCAGCAGCAAAGAAGGCTTTGTTTTGCTTACGGACAGGCAAACCGGGGAGCTGTTTTTT
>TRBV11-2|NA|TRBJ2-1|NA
CASSLALTTWGWNEQFF
TGTGCCAGCAGCTTAGCCTTAACTACGTGGGGGTGGAATGAGCAGTTCTTC
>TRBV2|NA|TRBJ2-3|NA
CATLKGSGSTDTQYF
TGTGCCACCCTAAAAGGGTCAGGGAGCACAGATACGCAGTATTTT
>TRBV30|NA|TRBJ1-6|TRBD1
CAWSPKGTGALDSPLHF
TGTGCCTGGAGTCCCAAGGGGACAGGAGCCTTAGATTCACCCCTCCACTTT
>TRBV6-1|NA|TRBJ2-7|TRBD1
CASSGTGSFREQYF
TGTGCCAGCAGCGGGACAGGGAGTTTTAGGGAGCAGTACTTC